This paragraph reports one TCR beta chain. Its specificity is not known. These data come from a study of T cell responses to AZD1222 COVID-19 vaccine. Study outcomes and limitations: Repertoire collection took place solely once the T cell response had peaked. Of the AZD1222 recipients, only five to seven were seropositive at baseline. Reportedly, nearly half of unique spike TCRs recognized epitopes outside B.1.351/B.1.1.7 mutations.

This CDR3 spans 14 amino acids. CDR1 MNHEY and CDR2 SMNVEV come from the germline V gene (reference sequence). Trimming took 4 bases from V and 3 from J, leaving 10 bases between them. Repertoires were generated with immunoSEQ multiplex PCR, while TCRdb's copy carries only in-frame clones and drops some. The sample has approximately 110,000 clones, just under 95% seen once. This chain links TRBV27 with TRBJ1-5; D not resolved. Sequencing used peripheral blood, obtained on day 0 of AZD1222 vaccination. This sequence originates from an adult in good health. The CDR3 reads CASSSHLTNQPQHF. DNA of the CDR3: TGTGCCAGCAGTTCCCATCTGACCAATCAGCCCCAGCATTTT.